The source of this T cell receptor (beta chain) is a study of radiation and T cells in renal cell carcinoma (dated by TCRdb to the early 2020s). Study-wide context: Samples came from a clinical trial, in which primary renal cell carcinomas received 15 Gy stereotactic body radiation therapy followed by nephrectomy 4 weeks later. TCR beta sequencing covered approximately 50 samples in total, comprising roughly 25 tumors and roughly 27 peripheral blood samples. Across all 50 or so samples, several million unique CDR3 nucleotide sequences encoding over 2.5 million unique CDR3 amino acid sequences were identified.

TCR beta libraries were generated from genomic DNA with the immunoSEQ kit, following the manufacturer's recommendations. Library preparation used a first multiplex PCR with proprietary primers, then a second PCR adding unique barcodes, with bead cleanups after each round. A positive control reaction and a negative control reaction, both provided in the kit, were run with every batch of samples. The final libraries were assessed on an Agilent 4200 TapeStation D1000 ScreenTape, pooled by volume, and quantified by qPCR. Sequencing was performed on an Illumina NextSeq500 with a MidOutput 150-cycle cartridge, and 156 Read1 and 15 Index1 cycles were run with kit custom primers. The pooled library was loaded at roughly 1 pM with around 20% PhiX control spiked in. The original methods were these. Vendor-processed data were analyzed in R, with a clonotype defined as all T cells sharing the same CDR3 nucleotide sequence. For clone abundance analyses, frequencies were normalized to the 10,000 most abundant clones per sample. Public T cell clones, which averaged fewer than five per sample, were removed prior to analysis. A difference in abundance of at least 32-fold between compartments was used to define tumor-enriched and baseline blood-enriched clonotypes. A beta-binomial differential abundance model was used to identify clonotypes that were expanded or contracted between blood time points. The Baroni-Urbani and Buser coefficient was used to measure tumor-blood repertoire similarity, and groups were compared with two-tailed Wilcoxon tests in R. TCRdb obtained this table from immuneACCESS and retained in-frame rearrangements with V and J assigned. These tables miss some clones; where compared with another copy, unresolved V genes account for less than half of the shortfall, and the remainder is unexplained. For V, J and clone size, that table is used; D and trimming come from the DNA. The sample table records about 26,000 clones; approximately 84% of these occur just once. The ten largest account for approximately 30% of the sample.

According to the study, the label for this sample's time point signals: blood 2 weeks post-SBRT. The intended sense of this specimen's treatment or condition label: 15 Gy SBRT to primary tumor, nephrectomy 4 weeks later. To track tumor-enriched clonotypes, serial peripheral blood was sampled from radiation-treated patients at baseline and at 2 weeks and 4 weeks after SBRT. Every patient had renal cell carcinoma of clear cell pathology. Genomic DNA for TCR sequencing was prepared using the QIAamp DNA Blood Mini Kit (Qiagen). The analyses included only samples that passed all quality control checks. Note on this clone: Its antigen target is currently unknown. No much larger clonotype is one base removed from it; base qualities were not supplied.

V and J lose 6 bases and 7 bases, and a span of 18 bases separates them. The CDR3 contains 14 residues, cysteine and phenylalanine counted. Left in the record is the CDR3 DNA by itself, 42 bases read in frame from the first base. CDR1 and CDR2, looked up from the germline V gene (reference sequence), are MNHEY and SMNVEV. Beyond this particular receptor, the publication reports: Top tumor clonotypes rose in blood from baseline to 2 weeks post-radiation, then contracted by 4 weeks, suggesting transient expansion of tumor-resident clones. Because the trial had a single-armed design, the trial could not examine how radiation dose or scheduling affected the TCR repertoire. Because pretreatment tumor biopsies were not available, the study could not determine whether clonotypes were already present within the tumor at baseline. Blood repertoire dynamics were not followed beyond 4 weeks after treatment.

The sequencing here drew on blood, taken from a patient whose treatment included radiotherapy and nephrectomy. The receptor chain draws on TRBV27 and TRBJ1-1; matching of 5 bases hints at TRBD1 as the D gene. This sequence was found in a man aged 55 to 69 with renal cell carcinoma. The base sequence is TGTGCCAGCAGGCCCCGGGGACGGTCCCTTGAAGCTTTCTTT. It translates to CASRPRGRSLEAFF.